A selection of T cell receptor beta chains follows, all from one sample in a study of T cell repertoires in cytomegalovirus infection. TCRdb recomputed calls from the reads with MiXCR, one row per CDR3 protein. Of approximately 300,000 distinct CDR3 sequences in the sample, 20% to 30% were seen once. For these receptors, no antigen is known. Sequencing used cultured PBMCs, obtained from culture after CMV antigen stimulation. All receptors derive from a human donor in good health (CMV status not recorded). Some clones in this sample may be carry-over from other donors' samples. Both conserved end residues are part of each CDR3. The D gene is left open where the match is weak. Part of the rows lack a size; the others show once, few, many or a class for expanded clones.

TRBV6-1	NA	TRBJ2-3	TRBD2	TGTGCCAGCAGTTATTTAGCGGGAGGTTCAGATACGCAGTATTTT	CASSYLAGGSDTQYF
TRBV11-2	NA	TRBJ2-5	NA	TGTGCCAGCAGCTTAAGGGGGATGGTGACGCTGCTGCTCCAAGAGACCCAGTACTTC	CASSLRGMVTLLLQETQYF
TRBV12-3/TRBV12-4	many	TRBJ2-2	TRBD2	TGTGCCAGCAGTTTGGGACTAGCGGGAGTTAGCGGGGAGCTGTTTTTT	CASSLGLAGVSGELFF
TRBV7-7	NA	TRBJ2-5	NA	TGTGCTAGCAGCCCTCTAGACCAAGAGACCCAGTACTTC	CASSPLDQETQYF
TRBV7-8	few	TRBJ2-1	TRBD2	TGTGCCAGCAGCCCACCCGGGACTAGCGGGAGGTTGAATGAGCAGTTCTTC	CASSPPGTSGRLNEQFF
TRBV2	few	TRBJ2-5	TRBD2	TGTGCCAGCAGTGAAACCGGGACTAGCGGTCTAGGCCTTCAAGAGACCCAGTACTTC	CASSETGTSGLGLQETQYF
TRBV7-2	NA	TRBJ1-4	NA	TGTGCCAGCAGCTTATCGCGGGGTCCGAATGAAAAACTGTTTTTT	CASSLSRGPNEKLFF
TRBV20-1	NA	TRBJ2-5	NA	TGCAGTGCTAGAGGCCGAGGGGAAGAGACCCAGTACTTC	CSARGRGEETQYF
TRBV12-3/TRBV12-4	NA	TRBJ2-3	TRBD2	TGTGCCAGCAGCCCGAGCCAGCGGGAGGGTTTCCATACGCAGTATTTT	CASSPSQREGFHTQYF
TRBV7-2	many	TRBJ1-2	NA	TGTGCCAGCAGCTTAGGCCCCTCCGGGGAGTCGTATGGCTACACCTTC	CASSLGPSGESYGYTF
TRBV20-1	few	TRBJ2-3	NA	TGCAGTGCTGTAGAAACTAGTTTTGGAACAGATACGCAGTATTTT	CSAVETSFGTDTQYF
TRBV6-2/TRBV6-3	NA	TRBJ1-1	NA	TGTGCCAGCATTGAAGTACTGGGCACTGAAGCTTTCTTT	CASIEVLGTEAFF
TRBV7-9	NA	TRBJ2-3	NA	TGTGCCAGCAGCCTGCAGGTCGGAGATACGCAGTATTTT	CASSLQVGDTQYF
TRBV7-9	few	TRBJ1-6	NA	TGTGCCAGCAGCTTACGGGGAAGCTCCTATAATTCACCCCTCCACTTT	CASSLRGSSYNSPLHF
TRBV28	few	TRBJ1-2	NA	TGTGCCAGCACCTCGGTGGGGGCTGGCTACACCTTC	CASTSVGAGYTF
TRBV10-2	NA	TRBJ2-5	NA	TGCGCCAGCAGTGAGTCGCAGGACCCCGGGGAGACCCAGTACTTC	CASSESQDPGETQYF
TRBV7-2	few	TRBJ2-3	TRBD2	TGTGCCAGCAGCCCAACTCAGCGGGAGTTGGCCAATACGCAGTATTTT	CASSPTQRELANTQYF
TRBV7-9	few	TRBJ2-1	TRBD2	TGTGCCAGCAGCTTCAAGCAGGGGACTAGCGGCTTTACGAGCTCCTACAATGAGCAGTTCTTC	CASSFKQGTSGFTSSYNEQFF
TRBV20-1	NA	TRBJ1-5	NA	TGCAGTGCTGCACGCTCAAATCAGCCCCAGCATTTT	CSAARSNQPQHF
TRBV19	many	TRBJ2-1	TRBD2	TGTGCCAGTAGTGTCGGACTAGCGAATGAGCAGTTCTTC	CASSVGLANEQFF
TRBV27	few	TRBJ1-4	TRBD1	TGTGCCAGCAGTTCGGGGACAGGGGGCGGAAAACTGTTTTTT	CASSSGTGGGKLFF
TRBV6-1	many	TRBJ2-5	NA	TGTGCCAGCAGTCCCAACACGTCGGGAGAGACCCAGTACTTC	CASSPNTSGETQYF
TRBV19	few	TRBJ1-2	TRBD1	TGTGCCAGTAGTCCCCGGGACAGTAACTATGGCTACACCTTC	CASSPRDSNYGYTF
TRBV25-1	few	TRBJ1-2	TRBD1	TGTGCCAGCAGTGAAGGGACAGGGGGCTACTATGGCTACACCTTC	CASSEGTGGYYGYTF
TRBV7-8	few	TRBJ1-4	NA	TGTGCCAGCAGCCCGCTCATCGGGGGCGGTTCAACTAATGAAAAACTGTTTTTT	CASSPLIGGGSTNEKLFF
TRBV7-4	NA	TRBJ2-5	NA	TGTGCCTGCAGTCCTGAGTGGGAGACCCAGTACTTC	CACSPEWETQYF
TRBV10-3	few	TRBJ2-7	NA	TGTGCCATCAGTGGACCGGAAATAGGGACCCACGCCTACGAGCAGTACTTC	CAISGPEIGTHAYEQYF